The 4 T cell receptor beta chains below come from one sample, sequenced in a study of blood T cell repertoires in COVID-19. The assay was immunoSEQ multiplex PCR, and TCRdb's table has in-frame clones only and misses some. The data show hundreds of thousands of clones, roughly nine tenths seen once. Sequencing used PBMCs or T cells enriched from blood (not recorded which). Receptors originate from a woman aged 25 to 39 with acute COVID-19.

The genes are TRBV15 and TRBJ2-5, with TRBD1 identical over 7 bases. V trimming: 1 base; J trimming: 3 bases; junction bases outside the gene matches: 8. Per germline, CDR1 LNHNV and CDR2 YYDKDF (reference sequence). This CDR3 region has 16 residues. The CDR3 DNA follows: TGTGCCACCAGCAGAGGAGGGGGACAGCGAAAAGAGACCCAGTACTTC. Its protein product is CATSRGGGQRKETQYF.

This chain links TRBV6-5 with TRBJ1-5, with a weak D call TRBD1 (6 bases). The germline V gene encodes CDR1 MNHEY and CDR2 SVGAGI. Trimming removed 3 bases at V and 6 bases at J, with 12 bases between. This CDR3 has 14 residues. The CDR3 spells CASSYKQGGQPQHF. DNA for the CDR3: TGTGCCAGCAGTTATAAACAGGGCGGTCAGCCCCAGCATTTT.

The count of this clone is one. The chain joins TRBV30 to TRBJ1-1; TRBD1 might be the D (6 bases). Per germline, CDR1 GTSNPN and CDR2 SVGIG (reference sequence). V lost 5 bases, J lost 6 bases, and 13 bases lay in between. This CDR3 has 12 residues. CDR3 nucleotides: TGTGCCTGGGTACAGGGATGGCCTGAAGCTTTCTTT. This encodes CAWVQGWPEAFF. The full variable domain, with the rest looked up from reference TRBV30 and TRBJ1-1, is SQTIHQWPATLVQPVGSPLSLECTVEGTSNPNLYWYRQAAGRGLQLLFYSVGIGQISSEVPQNLSASRPQDRQFILSSKKLLLSDSGFYLCAWVQGWPEAFFGQGTRLTVV.

The chain uses TRBV6-5 and TRBJ1-1; D is ambiguous. This CDR3 spans 11 amino acids. Germline V gene data show CDR1 as MNHEY and CDR2 as SVGAGI. The V end was cut by 8 bases, the J end by 7 bases, with 11 bases between. CDR3 nucleotides: TGTGCCAGCGGGAGGGAGCTTGAAGCTTTCTTT. Translation: CASGRELEAFF.